This T cell receptor (beta chain) came from a study of blood T cell repertoires in COVID-19 (TCRdb year 2020). Broadly, across the study: Collaborator samples came from the United States, Italy and Spain and covered acute and convalescent phases of COVID-19. The prospective study material was composed of cDNA or gDNA derived from T cells, B-cell-depleted T cells, or PBMCs. The samples were drawn from two sources: the first 160 participants of the ongoing ImmuneRACE study, and 1,200 or so subjects contributed by 6 global collaborators. Where available, HLA class I and class II types were obtained from metadata supplied by the sample provider rather than from assay-based typing. The repertoires were made available in a free public database intended to serve as a resource for research on the immune response to SARS-CoV-2. Subjects who had been exposed to COVID-19, were actively infected with it, or had recovered from it provided the deeply sampled blood TCRbeta repertoires that made up the dataset. Nearly every sample came with metadata listing a de-identified subject ID, COVID-19 status, age in years and sex. What the work shows at the level of the full study, not this receptor alone: Clinical and demographic metadata were provided uncurated, with the amount varying by source and participant.

The immunoSEQ Assay, a bias-controlled multiplex PCR, was used to amplify TCRbeta CDR3 regions from genomic DNA. The study's processing was this. The number of nucleated cells in each sample was estimated from the amplification of reference gene primers within the assay. To quantify the absolute abundance of each unique TCRbeta CDR3 rearrangement, sequence reads were collapsed and filtered. For each sample, productive Simpson clonality was calculated as the square root of Simpson's diversity index over productive rearrangements. TCRdb's version of the immuneACCESS table is confined to in-frame rearrangements and falls short of the full clone set. An unresolved V gene accounts for under half of the shortfall where checked; the remainder is of unknown origin. V, J and clone size are those of that table, while D and trimming were read from the DNA. The sample table records 150,000 to 200,000 clones; about 80% of these occur just once. The ten largest clones add up to about 7% of the sample.

There are 15 amino acids in the CDR3, from cysteine to phenylalanine inclusive. Solely the CDR3 DNA is kept, with 45 bases framed from the first base. CDR1 LGHDT and CDR2 YNNKEL were looked up in the germline V gene (reference sequence). V loses 2 bases, J loses 5 bases, and the germline ends lie 15 bases apart. Each collaborating institution followed its own protocols to collect whole blood in K2EDTA tubes. For TCRbeta analysis, collaborator samples were shipped as frozen whole blood, as isolated PBMCs, or as DNA extracted from either sample type. This clone appeared a few times. Its antigen is currently not known. No base quality values were provided; no much bigger clone lies one nucleotide off.

The rearrangement combines TRBV3-1 (or the pseudogene TRBV3-2) with TRBJ1-2; TRBD1 is a possible D gene, resting on 5 matching bases. Sequences were obtained from peripheral blood. The receptor was derived from a human donor in a cohort sampled during active COVID-19. The DNA is as follows: TGTGCCAGCAGCCAATCGGGGGGGTTGGAGTATGGCTACACCTTC. It encodes CASSQSGGLEYGYTF.